A single sample gave rise to the 30 T cell receptor beta chains below, sequenced in a study of OX40 agonist ivuxolimab in advanced cancers. Measured with immunoSEQ multiplex PCR; TCRdb has only the in-frame clones, and not every one. The sample holds fewer than 80,000 clones, about 91% seen once. Specimen: CD4+ or CD8+ T cells sorted from blood, collected in a trial of the OX40 agonist ivuxolimab. The receptors originated from an adult with an advanced solid tumor such as melanoma, head and neck, liver or kidney cancer.

The chain combines TRBV5-6 with TRBJ2-1, with TRBD1 matching 7 bases. CDR3 length: 16 residues. The V gene end was trimmed by 0 bases and the J gene end by 3 bases; junction bases not matched to a gene: 6. The germline V gene encodes CDR1 SGHDT and CDR2 YYEEEE. CDR3 amino acids: CASSLDRGLVYNEQFF. CDR3 coding DNA: TGTGCCAGCAGCTTGGACAGGGGATTAGTCTACAATGAGCAGTTCTTC. Full variable domain (outside the CDR3, taken from reference TRBV5-6 and TRBJ2-1): DAGVTQSPTHLIKTRGQQVTLRCSPKSGHDTVSWYQQALGQGPQFIFQYYEEEERQRGNFPDRFSGHQFPNYSSELNVNALLLGDSALYLCASSLDRGLVYNEQFFGPGTRLTVL.

The rearrangement uses TRBV11-2 and TRBJ2-1, with 8 bases aligning to TRBD2. Trimming took 1 base from V and 4 from J; bases not matched to a gene: 9. The CDR3 contains 17 residues. The germline CDR1 and CDR2 sequences are SGHAT and FQNNGV. CDR3 protein: CASSLGSGAGEYNEQFF. CDR3 sequence (DNA): TGTGCCAGCAGCTTAGGAAGCGGAGCGGGGGAATACAATGAGCAGTTCTTC.

The gene calls are TRBV5-8 and TRBJ1-2, with D possibly matching TRBD1 (6 bases). V was pared by 2 bases and J by 2 bases, with 10 bases between. CDR3 size: 14 residues. CDR1 is SGHTS, CDR2 YDEGEE, per germline. This CDR3 reads CASSFRQGNYGYTF. In DNA form, the CDR3 reads TGTGCCAGCAGCTTTCGGCAGGGGAACTATGGCTACACCTTC.

The V call is TRBV2, the J call TRBJ2-5; weak D call: TRBD1 (7 bases). Germline-derived CDR1 and CDR2 are SNHLY and FYNNEI. Between the trimmed V and J ends, which lost 8 bases and 1 base, there was a span of 17 bases. The CDR3 is made up of 15 amino acids. The CDR3 loop is CASGSGDRVQETQYF. CDR3 DNA: TGTGCCAGCGGTAGCGGCGACAGGGTCCAAGAGACCCAGTACTTC.

The rearrangement uses TRBV18 and TRBJ1-4; a possible D gene is TRBD1 (5 bases). Trimming took 3 bases from V and 12 from J, leaving 14 bases between them. CDR3 length: 13 amino acids. Germline-derived CDR1 and CDR2 are KGHSH and LQKENI. CDR3 amino acids: CASSPSGFAQLFF. The CDR3 region has the DNA TGTGCCAGCTCACCTTCAGGGTTTGCCCAACTGTTTTTT.

The chain carries TRBV11-2 and TRBJ2-1, with D perhaps matching TRBD2 (6 bases). There are 16 residues in the CDR3. Germline V gene lookup returns CDR1 SGHAT and CDR2 FQNNGV. Trimming cost V 0 bases and J 0 bases, with 9 bases left between them. The CDR3 nucleotides are TGTGCCAGCAGCTTAGATTACGGGGGCTCCTACAATGAGCAGTTCTTC. Translated, it gives CASSLDYGGSYNEQFF. The full variable domain, its missing parts supplied by reference TRBV11-2 and TRBJ2-1, is EAGVAQSPRYKIIEKRQSVAFWCNPISGHATLYWYQQILGQGPKLLIQFQNNGVVDDSQLPKDRFSAERLKGVDSTLKIQPAKLEDSAVYLCASSLDYGGSYNEQFFGPGTRLTVL.

The rearrangement joins TRBV5-1 to TRBJ2-6; 9 nucleotides agree with TRBD1. With 4 bases clipped from V and 3 bases from J, the junction kept 11 bases outside the gene matches. This CDR3 is 18 amino acids long. In germline, CDR1 is SGHRS, CDR2 YFSETQ. For the CDR3, the DNA is TGCGCCAGCAGCCCGTGGGACAGGGTTTTAGATGGGGCCAACGTCCTGACTTTC. Residues: CASSPWDRVLDGANVLTF.

This clone was counted between two and nine times. This chain links TRBV5-1 with TRBJ1-4; D is undetermined. The CDR3 runs 12 residues. V lost 9 bases to trimming and J lost 4 bases, with 10 bases between them. The germline gives CDR1 SGHRS, CDR2 YFSETQ. CDR3: CATRGSNEKLFF. The CDR3 DNA is TGCGCCACCAGAGGCAGTAATGAAAAACTGTTTTTT.

V is TRBV6-5 and J is TRBJ2-3, with 11 bases lining up with TRBD2. CDR1 and CDR2 (germline): MNHEY, SVGAGI. V shed 6 bases and J 4 bases; nucleotides not matched to a gene: 6. This CDR3 is built from 15 residues. The CDR3 here is CASSPTSGAPDTQYF. CDR3 nucleotides: TGTGCCAGCAGCCCGACTAGCGGGGCCCCAGATACGCAGTATTTT.

This chain uses TRBV7-9 with TRBJ1-2; possible D gene TRBD1, 6 bases. CDR1 is SEHNR, CDR2 FQNEAQ, per germline (reference sequence). This CDR3 comprises 12 residues. V lost 1 base and J lost 7, with 7 bases in between. The CDR3 spells CASSLVGAGYTF. CDR3 DNA sequence: TGTGCCAGCAGCTTAGTGGGGGCTGGCTACACCTTC.

The chain links TRBV29-1 to TRBJ1-1, with D uncertain. Germline V gene lookup returns CDR1 SQVTM and CDR2 ANQGSEA. The CDR3 length is 14 residues. Between the trimmed V and J ends, which lost 4 bases and 0 bases, there was a span of 12 bases. The CDR3 spells CSVAGGSMNTEAFF. The CDR3 coding sequence is TGCAGCGTTGCAGGCGGGAGTATGAACACTGAAGCTTTCTTT.

The rearrangement uses TRBV10-2 and TRBJ2-3; 12 bases fit TRBD2. With V trimmed by 7 bases and J by 8 bases, 7 bases remained unmatched. Germline V gene sequence: CDR1 WSHSY, CDR2 SAAADI. The CDR3 sequence is 14 residues long. This CDR3 is CASTLAGGPGTQYF. The CDR3 DNA reads as TGCGCCAGCACCCTAGCGGGGGGGCCGGGTACGCAGTATTTT.

The gene calls are TRBV2 and TRBJ2-7; D remains unclear. This CDR3 has 15 amino acids. Germline CDR1 reads SNHLY; CDR2 reads FYNNEI. V was shortened by 3 bases and J by 0 bases, with 12 bases between the two germline ends. The CDR3 DNA reads as TGTGCCAGCAGTGACAGCTTCCTACGCTCCTACGAGCAGTACTTC. Translating gives CASSDSFLRSYEQYF.

This clone rates as medium-sized. The chain uses TRBV7-9 and TRBJ1-6; D is perhaps TRBD1 (6 bases). The length of the CDR3 is 14 residues. Trimming left V 7 bases short and J 11 bases short, with 18 bases between. CDR1 is SEHNR, CDR2 FQNEAQ, per germline (reference sequence). This CDR3 reads CASTASGAEAPLHF. Written as DNA, the CDR3 is TGTGCCAGCACCGCTTCAGGGGCGGAGGCACCCCTCCACTTT.

The chain couples TRBV9 to TRBJ1-6, with D unresolved. The CDR3 is 14 amino acids. Germline CDR1 reads SGDLS; CDR2 reads YYNGEE. The V end was cut by 0 bases, the J end by 7 bases, with 8 bases between. CDR3 DNA: TGTGCCAGCAGCGTAGAGGTTAGGAATTCACCCCTCCACTTT. Translation: CASSVEVRNSPLHF. Together with reference TRBV9 and TRBJ1-6, the CDR3 gives the full variable domain: DSGVTQTPKHLITATGQRVTLRCSPRSGDLSVYWYQQSLDQGLQFLIQYYNGEERAKGNILERFSAQQFPDLHSELNLSSLELGDSALYFCASSVEVRNSPLHFGNGTRLTVT.

This chain uses TRBV18 with TRBJ2-7, with a weak D call TRBD2 (5 bases). CDR1 and CDR2 (germline): KGHSH, LQKENI. This CDR3 has 13 residues. The V and J ends lost 1 base and 6 bases respectively, with 10 bases between them. CDR3: CASSPHRDSEQYF. The DNA for the CDR3 is TGTGCCAGCTCACCACACCGGGATTCCGAGCAGTACTTC.

V is TRBV2 and J is TRBJ1-5; the D gene is possibly TRBD1 (5 bases). The V gene lost 4 bases and the J gene lost 1 base, with 11 bases spanning the gap. The germline V gene encodes CDR1 SNHLY and CDR2 FYNNEI. The CDR3 is made up of 15 amino acids. The CDR3, as DNA: TGTGCCAGCAGTGGCCCGGGGGGGAGCAATCAGCCCCAGCATTTT. Protein sequence: CASSGPGGSNQPQHF.

This clone turned up a few times. V and J are TRBV7-9 and TRBJ2-1; D gene ambiguous. The CDR3 spans 11 residues. The germline V and J ends were trimmed by 0 bases and 6 bases, with 0 bases remaining between them. The germline V gene has CDR1 SEHNR and CDR2 FQNEAQ (reference sequence). Here the CDR3 DNA reads TGTGCCAGCAGCTTAGCCAATGAGCAGTTCTTC. It is translated as CASSLANEQFF. Complete variable domain (other parts from reference TRBV7-9 and TRBJ2-1): DTGVSQNPRHKITKRGQNVTFRCDPISEHNRLYWYRQTLGQGPEFLTYFQNEAQLEKSRLLSDRFSAERPKGSFSTLEIQRTEQGDSAMYLCASSLANEQFFGPGTRLTVL.

In this sample, this clone turned up once. J is TRBJ1-1 and V is TRBV28; D is ambiguous. Between the trimmed V and J ends, which lost 5 bases and 8 bases, there was a span of 12 bases. Germline-derived CDR1 and CDR2 are MDHEN and SYDVKM. CDR3 length: 12 residues. As DNA, the CDR3 is TGTGCCAGCAGTCCATCGGGTCTAGAAGCTTTCTTT. As protein: CASSPSGLEAFF.

Comment on this clone: Additional DNA sequences in this sample encode the identical CDR3. The chain joins TRBV9 to TRBJ1-1; D ambiguous. There are 13 residues in the CDR3. Per germline, CDR1 SGDLS and CDR2 YYNGEE. The V and J ends lost 0 bases and 1 base respectively, with 4 bases between them. The CDR3 is CASSVAANTEAFF. DNA of the CDR3: TGTGCCAGCAGCGTAGCGGCGAACACTGAAGCTTTCTTT.

The chain couples TRBV6-1 to TRBJ2-3; 10 bases are a match to TRBD2. J gave up 3 bases and V 7 bases, and 7 bases lay outside the gene matches. This CDR3 spans 15 amino acids. Germline values: CDR1 MNHNS, CDR2 SASEGT. The CDR3 here is CASMRSGGATDTQYF. CDR3 sequence (DNA): TGTGCCAGCATGAGGAGCGGGGGGGCGACAGATACGCAGTATTTT.

CDR3 in amino acids: CASSLGLGTGGNEQFF. The CDR3 nucleotides are TGCGCCAGCAGCTTGGGCCTTGGGACAGGGGGCAATGAGCAGTTCTTC. The rearrangement uses TRBV5-1 and TRBJ2-1, with 11 positions matching TRBD1. This CDR3 contains 16 residues. Per the germline V gene, CDR1 is SGHRS and CDR2 is YFSETQ. V gave up 0 bases and J gave up 6 bases; unmatched junction bases: 5. The variable domain in full, completed from reference TRBV5-1 and TRBJ2-1, reads KAGVTQTPRYLIKTRGQQVTLSCSPISGHRSVSWYQQTPGQGLQFLFEYFSETQRNKGNFPGRFSGRQFSNSRSEMNVSTLELGDSALYLCASSLGLGTGGNEQFFGPGTRLTVL.

This clone came up once. The chain couples TRBV6-6 to TRBJ1-2, with a tentative D call TRBD1 (5 bases). V lost 0 bases, J lost 4 bases, and 15 bases lay in between. The CDR3 length is 16 residues. Germline V lookup: CDR1 MNHNY, CDR2 SVGAGI (reference sequence). This CDR3 reads CASSYSTGTPPYGYTF. DNA of the CDR3: TGTGCCAGCAGTTACTCCACCGGGACCCCTCCCTATGGCTACACCTTC.

In the case of this clone: This CDR3 is also generated by other DNA sequences in the sample. The DNA for the CDR3 is TGTGCCAGCAGCTTGGGGGACACGTATAATTCACCCCTCCACTTT. Translation gives CASSLGDTYNSPLHF. The chain has TRBV11-2 and TRBJ1-6; perhaps TRBD1 as D (6 bases). The length of the CDR3 is 15 residues. Deletions cut 3 bases from V and 4 bases from J, with 10 bases between. Germline loops: CDR1 SGHAT, CDR2 FQNNGV.

This clone was seen just once. The V and J genes are TRBV5-1 and TRBJ1-2; 9 nucleotides line up with TRBD1. V lost 5 bases, J lost 3 bases, and 8 bases stayed unmatched. Germline loops: CDR1 SGHRS, CDR2 YFSETQ. CDR3 size: 15 residues. DNA for the CDR3: TGCGCCAGCAGGGGACAGGGAGGGACCCACTATGGCTACACCTTC. Encoded protein: CASRGQGGTHYGYTF.

This chain links TRBV30 with TRBJ1-3; the D is unclear. V lost 2 bases and J lost 14, with 19 bases in between. Germline assignment: CDR1 GTSNPN and CDR2 SVGIG (reference sequence). The CDR3 consists of 13 residues. CDR3: CAWSKDSRAILYF. Written as DNA, the CDR3 is TGTGCCTGGAGTAAAGACTCCCGAGCGATCTTATATTTT.

The chain combines TRBV6-1 with TRBJ2-7, with D perhaps matching TRBD1 or TRBD2 (5 bases each). The CDR3 is made up of 14 amino acids. Per the germline V gene, CDR1 is MNHNS and CDR2 is SASEGT. V was shortened by 7 bases and J by 1 base, with 14 bases between the two germline ends. The CDR3 DNA reads as TGTGCCAGCATGGGGGTACCGGAATCCTACGAGCAGTACTTC. Its protein product is CASMGVPESYEQYF.

This rearrangement joins TRBV5-1 to TRBJ1-2, with TRBD1 identical over 8 bases. CDR3 length equals 15 residues. From germline, CDR1 is SGHRS and CDR2 YFSETQ. Germline trimming cut 0 bases from V and 4 bases from J; bases unmatched to any gene: 5. As DNA, the CDR3 is TGCGCCAGCAGCTTGGGAGACAGGGGCATCTATGGCTACACCTTC. As protein: CASSLGDRGIYGYTF.

This clone was counted a few times. This chain connects TRBV7-2 to TRBJ2-7; a weak D match, TRBD1 (6 bases). Per germline, CDR1 SGHTA and CDR2 FQGNSA. This CDR3 has 13 residues. The V and J ends lost 5 bases and 2 bases respectively, with 10 bases between them. The CDR3 here is CASSDRTAYEQYF. CDR3 in DNA: TGTGCCAGCAGCGACCGGACAGCCTACGAGCAGTACTTC.

The chain joins TRBV7-9 to TRBJ1-1; D is possibly TRBD1 (5 bases). The length of the CDR3 is 11 residues. Looked up from germline, CDR1 is SEHNR and CDR2 is FQNEAQ (reference sequence). V was pared by 2 bases and J by 10 bases, with 8 bases between. The CDR3: CASSLTGGAFF. DNA for the CDR3: TGTGCCAGCAGCTTAACGGGGGGAGCTTTCTTT.